The present T cell receptor (beta chain) was sequenced within a study of long-term antiretroviral therapy in people with HIV. immunoSEQ v3.0 was run at survey level. Profiling relied on immunoSEQ multiplex PCR, and the TCRdb table lists in-frame clones only, not all of them. Of approximately 24,000 clones listed, approximately 95% were seen once; the top ten hold around 2.3%. Points on this clone: Its antigen is still unknown.

CDR3 length: 14 amino acids. The germline CDR1 and CDR2 sequences are MNHEY and SVGAGI. Trimming stripped 2 bases from V and 0 bases from J, with 4 bases between. Findings and limits, study-wide: Clonal expansions arising prior to ART prevailed in the repertoire at every time point. Blood collection from about 2004 to 2017 possibly occurred under older ART regimens.

The starting material was unsorted PBMCs, obtained more than 4.7 years after starting antiretroviral therapy. The chain recombines TRBV6-5 with TRBJ1-4, with D unclear. The clonotype originates from a woman in her forties or fifties with HIV. CDR3 loop: CASSYSATNEKLFF. CDR3 in DNA: TGTGCCAGCAGTTACAGTGCAACTAATGAAAAACTGTTTTTT.